This T cell receptor (beta chain) was found in a study of technical replicates of blood from four donors. Produced via immunoSEQ multiplex PCR; TCRdb's table is partial and in-frame only. Of 65,000 to 90,000 clones listed, around nine tenths are singletons. CDR1 and CDR2 from the germline V gene are SGHRS and YFSETQ. This CDR3 has 15 amino acids. V shed 5 bases and J shed 0 bases, with 14 bases lying between them. The genes are TRBV5-1 and TRBJ1-1, with D hard to call. The TCR was taken from a human donor in good health. The specimen was T cells isolated from PBMCs. CDR3 sequence reads: CASSLEGGVNTEAFF. Here the CDR3 DNA reads TGCGCCAGCAGTCTCGAAGGCGGAGTGAACACTGAAGCTTTCTTT. The variable domain in full, with the rest retrieved from reference TRBV5-1 and TRBJ1-1, is KAGVTQTPRYLIKTRGQQVTLSCSPISGHRSVSWYQQTPGQGLQFLFEYFSETQRNKGNFPGRFSGRQFSNSRSEMNVSTLELGDSALYLCASSLEGGVNTEAFFGQGTRLTVV.